This T cell receptor (beta chain) was identified during a study of molecular identifiers for immune sequencing clone quantification. Whole-study context: The replicates split RNA from around 18,000 or 91,000 naive CD8 cells five ways and sequenced four.

This clonotype occurred a few times. TCRdb independently ran MiXCR on the PCR reads; one entry per CDR3 protein. In the table there are just under 650,000 distinct CDR3 sequences, about 20% of which are singletons. The V gene lost 4 bases and the J gene lost 1 base, with 18 bases spanning the gap. This CDR3 region has 17 residues. The clonotype comes from a human donor in good health. Some libraries in this study had Jurkat cell RNA spiked in. Sequencing was done on a sample of naive CD8+ T cells from blood, with Jurkat cell RNA spiked in. Specified subset: FACS-sorted CD8+CD4-CCR7+CD45RA+ naive T cells. The chain couples TRBV23-1 to TRBJ2-3, with D possibly being TRBD1 (6 bases). TRBV23-1 is assigned to the ORF class and has an uncertain function. CDR3 in DNA: TGCGCCAGCAGTCCGTGGACAGCCCTATTTTGCACAGATACGCAGTATTTT. Amino acid sequence: CASSPWTALFCTDTQYF.